The clone carrying this T cell receptor beta chain has only a few counts. The antigen is unknown. Using a J-beta primer mix together with a sample-barcoded 5' primer, a second PCR was run for about 7 to 12 cycles. From the 5' RACE reads, TCRdb called clonotypes with MiXCR, one entry per CDR3 protein. Of about 650,000 distinct CDR3 sequences detected, 32% appear once; the ten largest clones hold just over 15%. The source of the sample is a study of blood T cells in healthy people across ages. Overall study findings and caveats: Changes in expanded clonotypes were possibly confounded, as the CMV status of donors was unknown. A strong correlation was found between TCR beta diversity and the percentage of naive T cells.

The sequence was collected from a woman older than 75 in good health. Sequenced sample: blood.

The CDR3 bases are TGCAGTGCTACCGGGGGGACCCACACTGAAGCTTTCTTT. Its protein product is CSATGGTHTEAFF. V and J are TRBV20-1 and TRBJ1-1; D possibly corresponds to TRBD1 (5 bases). V shed 4 bases and J shed 3 bases, with 12 bases lying between them. Germline CDR1 reads DFQATT; CDR2 reads SNEGSKA (reference sequence). The CDR3 runs to 13 residues.